What follows is one TCR beta chain and its context. The data derive from a study of blood T cell repertoires in COVID-19. Background on the study: Samples representing acute and convalescent COVID-19 were sourced from the United States, Italy and Spain. Sources were T cells, B-cell-depleted T cells, or PBMCs; the material itself was cDNA or gDNA.

In the original processing: Estimates of nucleated cell counts were drawn from the amplification of reference gene primers. This table comes from immunoSEQ multiplex PCR, and its TCRdb copy is limited to in-frame clones, with some not included. That table furnishes V, J and clone size, whereas the DNA furnished D and trimming. Among roughly 200,000 clones listed, roughly 88% were seen once. The sample consisted of peripheral blood. This receptor was identified in a middle-aged woman who had recovered from COVID-19.

As DNA, the CDR3 is TGTGCCAGCAGCGTAAGTCCGGGAGATACGCAGTATTTT. Translating it yields CASSVSPGDTQYF. This chain connects TRBV9 to TRBJ2-3; no clear D gene. The CDR3 is 13 amino acids. Germline values: CDR1 SGDLS, CDR2 YYNGEE. V lost 1 base and J 5 bases, leaving 8 bases between the germline ends. The whole variable domain, filled in from reference TRBV9 and TRBJ2-3, reads DSGVTQTPKHLITATGQRVTLRCSPRSGDLSVYWYQQSLDQGLQFLIQYYNGEERAKGNILERFSAQQFPDLHSELNLSSLELGDSALYFCASSVSPGDTQYFGPGTRLTVL.